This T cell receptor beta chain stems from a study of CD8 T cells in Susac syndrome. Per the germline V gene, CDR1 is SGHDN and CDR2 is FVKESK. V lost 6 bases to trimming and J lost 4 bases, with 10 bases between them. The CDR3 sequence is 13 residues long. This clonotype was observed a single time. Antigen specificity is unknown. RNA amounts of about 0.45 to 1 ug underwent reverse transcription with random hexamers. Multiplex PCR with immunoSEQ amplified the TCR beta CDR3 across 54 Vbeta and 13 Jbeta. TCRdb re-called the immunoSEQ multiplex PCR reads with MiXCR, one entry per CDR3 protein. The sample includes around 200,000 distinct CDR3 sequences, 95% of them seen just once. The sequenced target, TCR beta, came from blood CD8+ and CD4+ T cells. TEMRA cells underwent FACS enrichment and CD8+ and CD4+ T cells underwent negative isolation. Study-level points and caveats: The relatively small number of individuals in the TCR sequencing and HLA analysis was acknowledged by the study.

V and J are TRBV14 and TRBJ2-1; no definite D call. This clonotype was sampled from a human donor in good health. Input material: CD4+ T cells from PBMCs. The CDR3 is CASSVNHYNEQFF. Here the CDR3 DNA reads TGTGCCAGCAGTGTGAATCATTACAATGAGCAGTTCTTC.